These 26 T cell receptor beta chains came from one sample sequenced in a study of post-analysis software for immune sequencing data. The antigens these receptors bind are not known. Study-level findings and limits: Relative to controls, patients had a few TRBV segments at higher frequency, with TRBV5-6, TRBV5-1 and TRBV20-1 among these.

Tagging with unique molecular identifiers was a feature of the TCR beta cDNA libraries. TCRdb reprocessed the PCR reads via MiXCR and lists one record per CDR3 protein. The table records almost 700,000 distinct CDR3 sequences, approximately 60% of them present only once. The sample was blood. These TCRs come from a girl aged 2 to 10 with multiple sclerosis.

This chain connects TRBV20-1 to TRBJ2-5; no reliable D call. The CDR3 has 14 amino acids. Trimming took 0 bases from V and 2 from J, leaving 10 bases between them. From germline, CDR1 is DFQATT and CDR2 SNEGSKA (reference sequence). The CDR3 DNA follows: TGCAGTGCTAGAGATCTGGGCACACAAGAGACCCAGTACTTC. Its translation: CSARDLGTQETQYF.

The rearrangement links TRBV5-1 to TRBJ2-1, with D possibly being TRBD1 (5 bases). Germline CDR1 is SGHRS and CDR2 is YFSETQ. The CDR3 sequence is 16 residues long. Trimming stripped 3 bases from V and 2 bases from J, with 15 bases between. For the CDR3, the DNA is TGCGCCAGCAGCTCGGAAGACAGAATAACCTACAATGAGCAGTTCTTC. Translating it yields CASSSEDRITYNEQFF.

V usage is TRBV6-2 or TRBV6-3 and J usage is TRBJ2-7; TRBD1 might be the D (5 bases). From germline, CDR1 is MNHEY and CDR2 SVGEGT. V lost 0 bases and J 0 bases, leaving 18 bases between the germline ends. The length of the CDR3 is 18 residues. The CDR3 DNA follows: TGTGCCAGCAGTTACTCGAGCTCCAGGGTTACGAGCTCCTACGAGCAGTACTTC. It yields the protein CASSYSSSRVTSSYEQYF.

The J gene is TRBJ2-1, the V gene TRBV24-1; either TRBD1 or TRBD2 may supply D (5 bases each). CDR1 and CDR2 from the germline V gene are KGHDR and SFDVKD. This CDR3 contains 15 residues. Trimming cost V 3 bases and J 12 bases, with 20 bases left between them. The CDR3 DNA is TGTGCCACCAGTGATGCCATGGGACGGCCCCCTTGGCAGTTCTTC. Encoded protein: CATSDAMGRPPWQFF.

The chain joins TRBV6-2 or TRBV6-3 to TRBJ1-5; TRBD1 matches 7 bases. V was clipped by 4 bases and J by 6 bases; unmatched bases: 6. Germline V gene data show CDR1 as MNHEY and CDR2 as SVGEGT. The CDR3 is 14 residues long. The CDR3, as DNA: TGTGCCAGCAGTTTAAGAGGGGGCAGTCAGCCCCAGCATTTT. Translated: CASSLRGGSQPQHF.

The CDR3 nucleotides are TGTGCCAGCAGCCCCCTAGACAGGAGCACAGATACGCAGTATTTT. Translated: CASSPLDRSTDTQYF. The chain employs TRBV7-2 and TRBJ2-3, with a weak D call TRBD1 (6 bases). V was shortened by 5 bases and J by 0 bases, with 12 bases between the two germline ends. Looked up from germline, CDR1 is SGHTA and CDR2 is FQGNSA. The CDR3 contains 15 residues.

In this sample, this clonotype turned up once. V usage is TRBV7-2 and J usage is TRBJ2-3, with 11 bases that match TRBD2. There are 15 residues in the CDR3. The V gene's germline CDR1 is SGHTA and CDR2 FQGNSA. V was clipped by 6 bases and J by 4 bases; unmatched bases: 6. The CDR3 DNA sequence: TGTGCCAGCAGATCACTAGCGGGAGAGGCAGATACGCAGTATTTT. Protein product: CASRSLAGEADTQYF.

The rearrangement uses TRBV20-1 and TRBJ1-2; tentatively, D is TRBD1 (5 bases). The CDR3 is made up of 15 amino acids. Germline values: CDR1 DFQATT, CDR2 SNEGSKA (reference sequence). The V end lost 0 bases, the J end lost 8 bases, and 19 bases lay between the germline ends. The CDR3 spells CSARDQGFRVEGYTF. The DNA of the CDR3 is TGCAGTGCTAGAGATCAAGGTTTCAGGGTTGAGGGCTACACCTTC.

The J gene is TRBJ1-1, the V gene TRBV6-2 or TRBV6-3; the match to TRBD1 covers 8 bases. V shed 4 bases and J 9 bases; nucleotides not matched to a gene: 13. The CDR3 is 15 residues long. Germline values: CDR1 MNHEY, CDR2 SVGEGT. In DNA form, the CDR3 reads TGTGCCAGCAGTTTGCCGACAGGGGTAGGAATTAAAGCTTTCTTT. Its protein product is CASSLPTGVGIKAFF.

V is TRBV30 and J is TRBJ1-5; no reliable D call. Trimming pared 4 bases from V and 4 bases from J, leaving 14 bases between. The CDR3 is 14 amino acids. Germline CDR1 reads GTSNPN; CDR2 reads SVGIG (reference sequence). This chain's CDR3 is CAWNIGRGNQPQHF. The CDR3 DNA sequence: TGTGCCTGGAATATAGGGAGAGGGAATCAGCCCCAGCATTTT.

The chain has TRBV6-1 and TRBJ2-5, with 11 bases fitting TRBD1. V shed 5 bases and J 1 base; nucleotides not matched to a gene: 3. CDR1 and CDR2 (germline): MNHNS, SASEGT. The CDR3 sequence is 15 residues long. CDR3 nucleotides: TGTGCCAGCAGTATAGGGACAGGGGGCCAAGAGACCCAGTACTTC. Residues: CASSIGTGGQETQYF.

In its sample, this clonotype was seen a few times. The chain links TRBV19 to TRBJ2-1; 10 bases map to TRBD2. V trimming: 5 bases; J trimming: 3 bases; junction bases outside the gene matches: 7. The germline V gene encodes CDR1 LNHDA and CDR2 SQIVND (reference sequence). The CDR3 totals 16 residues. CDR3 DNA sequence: TGTGCCAGTAGTGTATTAGCGGGGGGACTCTACAATGAGCAGTTCTTC. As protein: CASSVLAGGLYNEQFF.

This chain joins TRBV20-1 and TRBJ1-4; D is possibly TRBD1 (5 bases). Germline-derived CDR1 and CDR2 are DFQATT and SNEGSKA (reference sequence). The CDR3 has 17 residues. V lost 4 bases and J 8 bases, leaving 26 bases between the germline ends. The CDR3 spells CSAKGGKGDSPREKLFF. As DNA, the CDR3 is TGCAGTGCTAAAGGCGGAAAAGGCGACAGTCCCCGGGAAAAACTGTTTTTT.

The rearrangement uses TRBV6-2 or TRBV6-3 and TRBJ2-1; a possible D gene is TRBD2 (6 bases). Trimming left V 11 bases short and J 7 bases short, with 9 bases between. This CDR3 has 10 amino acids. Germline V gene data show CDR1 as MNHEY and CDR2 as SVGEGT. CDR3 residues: CAGGKNEQFF. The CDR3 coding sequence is TGTGCCGGGGGGAAAAATGAGCAGTTCTTC.

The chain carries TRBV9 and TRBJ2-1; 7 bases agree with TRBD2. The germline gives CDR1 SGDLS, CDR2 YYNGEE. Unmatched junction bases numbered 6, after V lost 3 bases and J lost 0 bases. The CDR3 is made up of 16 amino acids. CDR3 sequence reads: CASSAEGGSSYNEQFF. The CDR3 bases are TGTGCCAGCAGCGCGGAGGGCGGGAGCTCCTACAATGAGCAGTTCTTC.

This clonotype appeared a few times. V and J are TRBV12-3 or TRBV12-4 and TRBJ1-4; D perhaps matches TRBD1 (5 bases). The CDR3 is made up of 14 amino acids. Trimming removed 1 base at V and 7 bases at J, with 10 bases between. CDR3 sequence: CASSLEGDGEKLFF. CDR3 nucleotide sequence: TGTGCCAGCAGTTTAGAAGGGGATGGTGAAAAACTGTTTTTT.

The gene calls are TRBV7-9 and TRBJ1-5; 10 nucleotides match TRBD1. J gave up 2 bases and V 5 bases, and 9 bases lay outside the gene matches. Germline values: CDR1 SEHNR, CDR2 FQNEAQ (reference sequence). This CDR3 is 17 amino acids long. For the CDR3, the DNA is TGTGCCAGCAGCAGCAGCTCCGGGACAGGGGGCAATCAGCCCCAGCATTTT. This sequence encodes CASSSSSGTGGNQPQHF.

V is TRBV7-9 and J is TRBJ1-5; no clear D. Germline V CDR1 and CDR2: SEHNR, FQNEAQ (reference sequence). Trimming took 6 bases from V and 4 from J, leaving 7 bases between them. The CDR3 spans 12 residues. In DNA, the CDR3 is TGTGCCAGCAGGAGGGAAAATCAGCCCCAGCATTTT. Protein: CASRRENQPQHF.

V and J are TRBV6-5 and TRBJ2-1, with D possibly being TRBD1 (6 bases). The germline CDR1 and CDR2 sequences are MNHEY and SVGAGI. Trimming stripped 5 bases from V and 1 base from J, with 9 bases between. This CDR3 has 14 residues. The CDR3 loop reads CASSIGGSYNEQFF. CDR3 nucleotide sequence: TGTGCCAGCAGTATAGGGGGATCCTACAATGAGCAGTTCTTC.

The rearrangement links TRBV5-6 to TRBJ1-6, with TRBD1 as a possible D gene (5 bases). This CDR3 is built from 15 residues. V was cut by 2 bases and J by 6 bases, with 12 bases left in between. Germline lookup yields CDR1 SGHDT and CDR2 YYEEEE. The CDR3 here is CASSLKGLSNSPLHF. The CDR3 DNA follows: TGTGCCAGCAGCTTAAAGGGGCTGTCTAATTCACCCCTCCACTTT. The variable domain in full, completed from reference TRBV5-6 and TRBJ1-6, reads DAGVTQSPTHLIKTRGQQVTLRCSPKSGHDTVSWYQQALGQGPQFIFQYYEEEERQRGNFPDRFSGHQFPNYSSELNVNALLLGDSALYLCASSLKGLSNSPLHFGNGTRLTVT.

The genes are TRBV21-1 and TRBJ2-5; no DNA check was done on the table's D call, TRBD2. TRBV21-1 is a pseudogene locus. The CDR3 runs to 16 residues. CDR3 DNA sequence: TGTGCCAGCAGCAAAGGAGGAGCGGGGGGGCAAGAGACCCAGTACTTC. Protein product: CASSKGGAGGQETQYF.

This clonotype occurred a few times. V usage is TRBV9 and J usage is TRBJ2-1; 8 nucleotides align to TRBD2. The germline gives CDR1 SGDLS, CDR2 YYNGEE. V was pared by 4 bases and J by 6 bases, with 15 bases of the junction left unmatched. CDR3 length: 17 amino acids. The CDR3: CASSPLEGSGVGNEQFF. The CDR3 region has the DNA TGTGCCAGCAGCCCGTTAGAAGGTAGCGGGGTAGGCAATGAGCAGTTCTTC.

The CDR3 sequence: CASTMRDAKYGYTF. CDR3 nucleotide sequence: TGTGCCAGCACCATGCGAGATGCCAAATATGGCTACACCTTC. The chain has TRBV10-3 and TRBJ1-2; no definite D call. V lost 10 bases to trimming and J lost 5 bases, with 20 bases between them. The CDR3 runs 14 residues. Germline lookup yields CDR1 ENHRY and CDR2 SYGVKD.

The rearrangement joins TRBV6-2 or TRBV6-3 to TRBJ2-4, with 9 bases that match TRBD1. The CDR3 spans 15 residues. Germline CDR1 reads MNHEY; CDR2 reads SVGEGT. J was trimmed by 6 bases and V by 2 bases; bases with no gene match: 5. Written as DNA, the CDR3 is TGTGCCAGCAGTTACCGGGGACAGGGCGGAAACATTCAGTACTTC. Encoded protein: CASSYRGQGGNIQYF.

The CDR3 sequence is CASGRNIQREPYNEQFF. CDR3 DNA sequence: TGTGCCAGCGGTCGCAATATACAGCGGGAGCCTTACAATGAGCAGTTCTTC. The gene calls are TRBV3-1 and TRBJ2-1, with 8 bases that match TRBD2. Trimming cost V 8 bases and J 4 bases; bases outside gene matches: 16. The CDR3 loop spans 17 amino acids. Germline V lookup: CDR1 LGHDT, CDR2 YNNKEL (reference sequence).

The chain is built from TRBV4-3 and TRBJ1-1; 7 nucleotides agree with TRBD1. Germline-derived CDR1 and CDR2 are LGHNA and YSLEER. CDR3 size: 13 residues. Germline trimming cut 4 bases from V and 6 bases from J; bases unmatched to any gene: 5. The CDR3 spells CASSLTGAAEAFF. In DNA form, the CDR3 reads TGCGCCAGCAGCCTTACAGGGGCGGCTGAAGCTTTCTTT.